This TCR beta chain was recorded in a study of CD8 T cells in Susac syndrome. In the study overall: Patients with Susac syndrome were therapy-naive, on corticosteroids, or on intravenous immunoglobulin alone at blood draw.

CD8+ and CD4+ T cells from blood underwent TCR beta sequencing, which was carried out in a high-throughput format. Reverse transcription of 0.5 to 1 ug RNA was performed with random hexamers. TCRdb re-analysed the immunoSEQ multiplex PCR reads in MiXCR, keeping a single row per CDR3 protein. The sample records about 180,000 distinct CDR3 sequences, 85% to 95% being singletons. J lost 2 bases, V lost 6 bases, and 6 bases had no gene match. Germline-derived CDR1 and CDR2 are DFQATT and SNEGSKA (reference sequence). The CDR3 is made up of 13 amino acids. The rearrangement joins TRBV20-1 to TRBJ1-1; 7 bases are shared with TRBD1. What was sequenced was CD4+ T cells from PBMCs. This TCR derives from a human donor with Susac syndrome. The CDR3 here is CSAKTGVNTEAFF. The CDR3 DNA is TGCAGTGCAAAAACAGGGGTTAACACTGAAGCTTTCTTT.